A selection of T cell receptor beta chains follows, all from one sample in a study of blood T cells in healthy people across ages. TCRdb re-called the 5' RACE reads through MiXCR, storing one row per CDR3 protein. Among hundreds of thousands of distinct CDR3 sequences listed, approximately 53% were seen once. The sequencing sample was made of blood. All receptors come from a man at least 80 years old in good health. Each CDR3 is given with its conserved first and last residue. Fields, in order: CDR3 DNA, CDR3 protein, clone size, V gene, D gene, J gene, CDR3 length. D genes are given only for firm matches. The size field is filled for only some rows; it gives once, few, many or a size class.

DNA: TGCGCCAGCAGACGACTAGCGGGAGAAAATGAGCAGTTCTTC
CDR3: CASRRLAGENEQFF
size: few
V: TRBV5-1
D: TRBD2
J: TRBJ2-1
length: 14

DNA: TGTGCCACCAGTGATCCCCCGCGCGGTTCTGGCTACACCTTC
CDR3: CATSDPPRGSGYTF
size: .
V: TRBV24-1
D: .
J: TRBJ1-2
length: 14

DNA: TGCAGTGCTTGGGGGCAGGGATCAGACACTGAAGCTTTCTTT
CDR3: CSAWGQGSDTEAFF
size: .
V: TRBV20-1
D: .
J: TRBJ1-1
length: 14

DNA: TGCAGTGCTGGGACTAGCTCCAACAATGAGCAGTTCTTC
CDR3: CSAGTSSNNEQFF
size: .
V: TRBV20-1
D: TRBD2
J: TRBJ2-1
length: 13

DNA: TGCGCCAGCAGCCCGGGACAGGGGCAACGTTCTAACTATGACTACACCTTC
CDR3: CASSPGQGQRSNYDYTF
size: .
V: TRBV5-1
D: TRBD1
J: TRBJ1-2
length: 17

DNA: TGCGCCAGCAGTAGGGGGTACTACGAGCAGTACTTC
CDR3: CASSRGYYEQYF
size: few
V: TRBV10-1
D: .
J: TRBJ2-7
length: 12

DNA: TGCAGTGCTAGTTATGGGTTCAATGAGCAGTTCTTC
CDR3: CSASYGFNEQFF
size: .
V: TRBV20-1
D: .
J: TRBJ2-1
length: 12

DNA: TGTGCCAGCAGCCAAGATAGCGGGAGATGCGCGTATTTT
CDR3: CASSQDSGRCAYF
size: .
V: TRBV3-1
D: TRBD2
J: TRBJ2-3
length: 13

DNA: TGCAGTGCTACAACTAGCGGGAGAGAGGGCCACAATGAGCAGTTCTTC
CDR3: CSATTSGREGHNEQFF
size: few
V: TRBV20-1
D: TRBD2
J: TRBJ2-1
length: 16

DNA: TGTGCCAGCGCCTGGCTAGCGGGAGAGGCTTGGGTCGAGCAGTACTTC
CDR3: CASAWLAGEAWVEQYF
size: .
V: TRBV6-1
D: TRBD2
J: TRBJ2-7
length: 16

DNA: TGTGCCAGCAGTGGCCAGGCTAGAGAGACCCAGTACTTC
CDR3: CASSGQARETQYF
size: once
V: TRBV27
D: .
J: TRBJ2-5
length: 13

DNA: TGCGCCAGCAGCCCTGGACTAGCGGGATCAGGCGAGTTCTTC
CDR3: CASSPGLAGSGEFF
size: few
V: TRBV5-1
D: TRBD2
J: TRBJ2-1
length: 14

DNA: TGTGCCAGCAGTTTGGGGCTAGTCCCCTCCTACGAGCAGTACTTC
CDR3: CASSLGLVPSYEQYF
size: .
V: TRBV12-3/TRBV12-4
D: .
J: TRBJ2-7
length: 15

DNA: TGCAGTGCTAGTATGGGCTTTGAGAATAATTCACCCCTCCACTTT
CDR3: CSASMGFENNSPLHF
size: .
V: TRBV20-1
D: .
J: TRBJ1-6
length: 15

DNA: TGTGCCAGCAGTGAAACAGGGGAAGGCTATGGCTACACCTTC
CDR3: CASSETGEGYGYTF
size: few
V: TRBV2
D: TRBD1
J: TRBJ1-2
length: 14

DNA: TGCGCCAGCAGCCAAGTTCAACTTGGGGAGCAGTACTTC
CDR3: CASSQVQLGEQYF
size: .
V: TRBV4-1
D: .
J: TRBJ2-7
length: 13

DNA: TGTGCCAGCAGCTTAGACGCGATTGCGGGAGTAAGGACCCAGTACTTC
CDR3: CASSLDAIAGVRTQYF
size: few
V: TRBV7-8
D: TRBD2
J: TRBJ2-5
length: 16

DNA: TGTGCCAGCAGCTCCGGGGGAGCGGGGGTCAATGAGCAGTACTTC
CDR3: CASSSGGAGVNEQYF
size: few
V: TRBV12-3/TRBV12-4
D: TRBD2
J: TRBJ2-7
length: 15

DNA: TGTGCCAGCAGCCAAGGAAGAGTGGGACGAAACGCTGAAGCTTTCTTT
CDR3: CASSQGRVGRNAEAFF
size: .
V: TRBV3-1
D: .
J: TRBJ1-1
length: 16

DNA: TGTGCCAGCTCGCCCACACAGGGAACTAATGAAAAACTGTTTTTT
CDR3: CASSPTQGTNEKLFF
size: .
V: TRBV18
D: .
J: TRBJ1-4
length: 15

DNA: TGCAGTGCTATACGACAGGGCAATCAGCCCCAGCATTTT
CDR3: CSAIRQGNQPQHF
size: few
V: TRBV20-1
D: .
J: TRBJ1-5
length: 13

DNA: TGTGCCACCAGCAGAGATAGCAGGGCCGAAAAACTGTTTTTT
CDR3: CATSRDSRAEKLFF
size: .
V: TRBV15
D: .
J: TRBJ1-4
length: 14

DNA: TGTGCCAGCAGCTTAGAGTTTCGACAAACTGGCTACACCTTC
CDR3: CASSLEFRQTGYTF
size: few
V: TRBV7-9
D: .
J: TRBJ1-2
length: 14

DNA: TGTGCCAGCAGCTTAAGCTTGCTAGCGGGGGGCACAGATACGCAGTATTTT
CDR3: CASSLSLLAGGTDTQYF
size: once
V: TRBV7-3
D: TRBD2
J: TRBJ2-3
length: 17

DNA: TGTGCCAGCAGTTTCGGGGGTAGCGGGAGGCTAGGGGAGACCCAGTACTTC
CDR3: CASSFGGSGRLGETQYF
size: few
V: TRBV12-3/TRBV12-4
D: TRBD2
J: TRBJ2-5
length: 17

DNA: TGCAGTACTAGTCGTGGGACTAGCACCAACGAGCAGTACTTC
CDR3: CSTSRGTSTNEQYF
size: .
V: TRBV20-1
D: TRBD2
J: TRBJ2-7
length: 14

DNA: TGCAGCGTTTCCAGGGGGAACACCGGGGAGCTGTTTTTT
CDR3: CSVSRGNTGELFF
size: .
V: TRBV29-1
D: .
J: TRBJ2-2
length: 13

DNA: TGTGCCAGCAGCCCCAAGACGGGTGGGGCCAACGTCCTGACTTTC
CDR3: CASSPKTGGANVLTF
size: many
V: TRBV3-1
D: .
J: TRBJ2-6
length: 15

DNA: TGTGCCAGCAGCGTTATCCGACCAGGGGGTGGCGGGGAGCTGTTTTTT
CDR3: CASSVIRPGGGGELFF
size: .
V: TRBV5-5
D: TRBD1
J: TRBJ2-2
length: 16

DNA: TGCGCCAGCAGCTTGGCGGTGGAGGGGAACGAGCAGTACTTC
CDR3: CASSLAVEGNEQYF
size: .
V: TRBV5-1
D: .
J: TRBJ2-7
length: 14

DNA: TGTGCCAGCAGTTTATTCTGGGGGGGACGGGTAGTACGCACAGATACGCAGTATTTT
CDR3: CASSLFWGGRVVRTDTQYF
size: .
V: TRBV27
D: TRBD2
J: TRBJ2-3
length: 19

DNA: TGCGCCAGCAGCAGGGCGGCGGCTTCCTACGAGCAGTACTTC
CDR3: CASSRAAASYEQYF
size: .
V: TRBV5-1
D: .
J: TRBJ2-7
length: 14

DNA: TGTGCCAGCAGCACGCGGGGGGAGGATCGCTACGAGCAGTACTTC
CDR3: CASSTRGEDRYEQYF
size: few
V: TRBV21-1
D: .
J: TRBJ2-7
length: 15

DNA: TGTGCCAGCAGTTACTCGGGCAGCTACGAGCAGTACTTC
CDR3: CASSYSGSYEQYF
size: many
V: TRBV6-6
D: .
J: TRBJ2-7
length: 13

DNA: TGTGCCAGCAGCCAAGTCGGCGGGACTTACGAGCAGTACTTC
CDR3: CASSQVGGTYEQYF
size: .
V: TRBV4-2
D: .
J: TRBJ2-7
length: 14

DNA: TGTGCCATCAGTGAGTCGCTAGCGGGGGGCACTAGCATAGATACGCAGTATTTT
CDR3: CAISESLAGGTSIDTQYF
size: .
V: TRBV10-3
D: TRBD2
J: TRBJ2-3
length: 18

DNA: TGTGCCAGCAGCTTGCTCTTCCGGGACAGGGGGCTGGACACCGGGGAGCTGTTTTTT
CDR3: CASSLLFRDRGLDTGELFF
size: .
V: TRBV7-8
D: TRBD1
J: TRBJ2-2
length: 19

DNA: TGCAGCGTTGAAGATCCTAGGACTAACTATGGCTACACCTTC
CDR3: CSVEDPRTNYGYTF
size: .
V: TRBV29-1
D: .
J: TRBJ1-2
length: 14

DNA: TGCAGTGCCACCCAAGGCGCAAATCAGCCCCAGCATTTT
CDR3: CSATQGANQPQHF
size: .
V: TRBV20-1
D: .
J: TRBJ1-5
length: 13

DNA: TGTGCCAGCAGCTTAGGGGGGGCCTCCGGAAGCATTCAGTACTTC
CDR3: CASSLGGASGSIQYF
size: .
V: TRBV7-2
D: .
J: TRBJ2-4
length: 15

DNA: TGTGCCAGCAGCTTAATCCGGAACTACAATGAGCAGTTCTTC
CDR3: CASSLIRNYNEQFF
size: once
V: TRBV11-2
D: .
J: TRBJ2-1
length: 14

DNA: TGTGCCAGCACCCTCGGCGGGACAGTGCAACGTAAGGGGCAGTTCTTC
CDR3: CASTLGGTVQRKGQFF
size: .
V: TRBV28
D: .
J: TRBJ2-1
length: 16

DNA: TGCAGCGTTTTCCGGGAGTCCTACAATGAGCAGTTCTTC
CDR3: CSVFRESYNEQFF
size: many
V: TRBV29-1
D: .
J: TRBJ2-1
length: 13

DNA: TGTGCCAGCAGACGGGAACAGGGGTGGAATGAGCAGTTCTTC
CDR3: CASRREQGWNEQFF
size: .
V: TRBV27
D: TRBD1
J: TRBJ2-1
length: 14

DNA: TGCAGTGCTGTCCGCGTGAACACTGAAGCTTTCTTT
CDR3: CSAVRVNTEAFF
size: .
V: TRBV20-1
D: .
J: TRBJ1-1
length: 12

DNA: TGCAGCGTTGAAGAGGGCATCCGCTATGGCTACACCTTC
CDR3: CSVEEGIRYGYTF
size: few
V: TRBV29-1
D: .
J: TRBJ1-2
length: 13

DNA: TGCGCCAGCAGCGAGCGCGTGGGCGGGTACAATGAGCAGTTCTTC
CDR3: CASSERVGGYNEQFF
size: .
V: TRBV5-1
D: .
J: TRBJ2-1
length: 15

DNA: TGCAGCGCTAGTTTAGGGTCCCTCAATGAGCAGTTCTTC
CDR3: CSASLGSLNEQFF
size: .
V: TRBV20-1
D: .
J: TRBJ2-1
length: 13

DNA: TGTGCTAGTGGTCCCCCTACAGGGGCCCCTGCCTACAATGAGCAGTTCTTC
CDR3: CASGPPTGAPAYNEQFF
size: .
V: TRBV12-5
D: TRBD1
J: TRBJ2-1
length: 17

DNA: TGTGCCAGCAGTCCCGGCTCTGGGAATTCACCCCTCCACTTT
CDR3: CASSPGSGNSPLHF
size: .
V: TRBV6-2/TRBV6-3
D: .
J: TRBJ1-6
length: 14

DNA: TGTGCCAGCAGCTTAGACAGCGGGAGGGAACAAGAGACCCAGTACTTC
CDR3: CASSLDSGREQETQYF
size: .
V: TRBV7-2
D: TRBD2
J: TRBJ2-5
length: 16

DNA: TGCGCCAGCAGCTTGGTATATATGGACGACAGCAACCATGGCTACACCTTC
CDR3: CASSLVYMDDSNHGYTF
size: .
V: TRBV5-1
D: .
J: TRBJ1-2
length: 17

DNA: TGTGCCAGCAGCCAAGAGCGCGACAGGGCAAGCAACACTGAAGCTTTCTTT
CDR3: CASSQERDRASNTEAFF
size: .
V: TRBV3-1
D: TRBD1
J: TRBJ1-1
length: 17

DNA: TGTGCCAGCAGTTTAATCCGGGACTACTCCTACGAGCAGTACTTC
CDR3: CASSLIRDYSYEQYF
size: .
V: TRBV28
D: TRBD2
J: TRBJ2-7
length: 15